Reported below is one T cell receptor beta chain. Its antigen remains undetermined. No clone much larger than this one lies a single base away; base qualities are absent. The sample comes from a study of control samples from healthy donors and cancer patients (dated by TCRdb to 2018 to 2021). Taken from the germline V gene, the CDR1 and CDR2 loops are SGHAT and FQNNGV. V ends up 3 bases short and J 6 bases short, with an unmatched junction base count of 4. The CDR3 contains 13 residues, cysteine and phenylalanine counted. CDR3 DNA only is kept here, 39 bases in frame from base 1. Libraries were built with the immunoSEQ multiplex PCR assay. TCRdb stores this immuneACCESS table with in-frame sequences only. Part of the clones is absent; in the studies checked, under half of the shortfall reflects unresolved V genes, and no reason is known for the rest. The table for this sample lists 95,000 to 150,000 clones; approximately 93% of them were counted only once. Jointly, the top ten make up around 7.6% of the sample.

The sample was blood. This TCR came from a woman aged 18-29 years in good health. The sequence joins TRBV11-2 to TRBJ2-7; the junction holds 8 bases that match TRBD1. The CDR3 sequence is CASSFGTGGEQYF. The DNA is as follows: TGTGCCAGCAGCTTCGGGACAGGCGGCGAGCAGTACTTC.